The present entry profiles one TCR beta chain with its context. Produced via immunoSEQ multiplex PCR; TCRdb's table is partial and in-frame only. The data hold about 130,000 clones, with around 90% observed a single time. The germline CDR1 and CDR2 sequences are MNHNS and SASEGT. The CDR3 is made up of 13 amino acids. Trimming removed 1 base from V and 4 bases from J, with 7 bases in between. These data belong to a study of T cell responses to AZD1222 COVID-19 vaccine. The rearrangement joins TRBV6-1 to TRBJ1-2; D gene uncertain. Here the sequenced sample was peripheral blood, taken on day 0 of AZD1222 vaccination. The clonotype was recovered from an adult in good health. DNA of the CDR3: TGTGCCAGCAGTGAAGGGGAAATCTATGGCTACACCTTC. Encoded protein: CASSEGEIYGYTF.